This T cell receptor (beta chain) emerged from a study of shared clonotypes between healthy human individuals. V was pared by 3 bases and J by 2 bases, with 16 bases of the junction left unmatched. The V gene's germline CDR1 is SGHVS and CDR2 FNYEAQ. This CDR3 is 19 amino acids long. The data were produced by immunoSEQ multiplex PCR, yet TCRdb's version contains in-frame clones alone and is incomplete. The sample lists about 2 million clones, about 95% seen once, with roughly 1% in the top ten. Only CD45RO-negative cells positively selected for CCR7 counted as naive CD8 cells, so terminally differentiated effector memory CD45RA+ cells were excluded. All the donors were Caucasian adults who lived in Nashville, Tennessee.

Sequencing was carried out using naive CD8+ T cells sorted from blood. V usage is TRBV7-6 and J usage is TRBJ2-3; 8 positions agree with TRBD2. This TCR was recovered from a man in his late teens or twenties in good health. The CDR3 reads CASSLIGQIAGLNTDTQYF. The DNA for the CDR3 is TGTGCCAGCAGCTTGATCGGGCAGATAGCGGGATTGAACACAGATACGCAGTATTTT.